These 9 T cell receptor beta chains share one sample of origin, sequenced in a study of blood T cell repertoires in COVID-19. Assay: immunoSEQ multiplex PCR; the TCRdb copy retains only in-frame clones and omits some. The sample shows fewer than 150,000 clones, around nine tenths of them seen only once. The source material was peripheral blood. These receptors all come from a human donor in a cohort sampled during active COVID-19.

This clone was detected many times. The CDR3 DNA reads as TGTGCCAGCAGCCCTCGACAGGGGGCGCATGAGCAGTTCTTC. Its protein product is CASSPRQGAHEQFF. The chain recombines TRBV7-2 with TRBJ2-1; TRBD1 matches 10 bases. This CDR3 region has 14 residues. The germline V gene encodes CDR1 SGHTA and CDR2 FQGNSA. The trim removed 5 bases at V and 8 bases at J, leaving 6 bases unmatched. Combining the CDR3 with reference TRBV7-2 and TRBJ2-1 gives the whole variable domain GAGVSQSPSNKVTEKGKDVELRCDPISGHTALYWYRQSLGQGLEFLIYFQGNSAPDKSGLPSDRFSAERTGGSVSTLTIQRTQQEDSAVYLCASSPRQGAHEQFFGPGTRLTVL.

The sample holds many counts of this clone. The chain links TRBV3-1 (or the pseudogene TRBV3-2) to TRBJ1-2, with D uncertain. Trimming shortened V by 4 bases and J by 5 bases, and 8 bases separated the two germline ends. This CDR3 is built from 12 residues. Germline lookup yields CDR1 LGHDT and CDR2 YNNKEL (reference sequence). The CDR3 here is CASSLGVYGYTF. The CDR3 DNA follows: TGTGCCAGCAGCCTCGGGGTTTATGGCTACACCTTC.

This chain connects TRBV5-6 to TRBJ1-1, with D possibly being TRBD1 (5 bases). This CDR3 comprises 15 residues. Germline CDR1 is SGHDT and CDR2 is YYEEEE. The V end was cut by 3 bases, the J end by 4 bases, with 16 bases between. CDR3 loop: CASSSRRRGLTEAFF. The CDR3 bases are TGTGCCAGCAGCTCTCGGAGGAGGGGTCTCACTGAAGCTTTCTTT.

The CDR3 loop reads CASSLVIAADGETQYF. In nucleotides, the CDR3 is TGTGCCAGCAGCTTGGTGATAGCGGCGGATGGGGAGACCCAGTACTTC. The chain uses TRBV5-6 and TRBJ2-5, with D tentatively TRBD2 (6 bases). The CDR3 extends over 16 amino acids. Between the trimmed V and J ends, which lost 0 bases and 5 bases, there was a span of 17 bases. From germline, CDR1 is SGHDT and CDR2 YYEEEE.

The chain links TRBV28 to TRBJ1-1; 7 bases align to TRBD1. CDR1 is MDHEN and CDR2 is SYDVKM in the germline V gene. The V gene end was trimmed by 5 bases and the J gene end by 7 bases; junction bases not matched to a gene: 7. The CDR3 runs 13 residues. The CDR3 region has the DNA TGTGCCAGCAGTCTAGGGACAGACCTTGAAGCTTTCTTT. Its translation is CASSLGTDLEAFF.

DNA for the CDR3: TGTGCCAGCAGTACGGACAGGGGGCTAGGTGAGCAGTACTTC. Its protein product is CASSTDRGLGEQYF. This rearrangement joins TRBV28 to TRBJ2-7; 11 nucleotides match TRBD1. The germline V gene has CDR1 MDHEN and CDR2 SYDVKM. The ends lost 5 bases at V and 7 bases at J; junction bases unmatched: 7. The CDR3 has 14 amino acids.

V gene TRBV27 combines with J gene TRBJ2-2, with D unresolved. The length of the CDR3 is 13 residues. Germline V gene lookup returns CDR1 MNHEY and CDR2 SMNVEV (reference sequence). Trimming took off 8 bases at V and 1 base at J, with 8 bases between the two ends. CDR3 coding DNA: TGTGCCAGCGAGTCCCAGAACACCGGGGAGCTGTTTTTT. The encoded protein is CASESQNTGELFF.

The gene calls are TRBV10-1 and TRBJ2-2, with 9 bases that match TRBD1. CDR1 is WNHNN, CDR2 SYGVQD, per germline (reference sequence). The CDR3 has 18 residues. Trimming removed 7 bases from V and 1 base from J; junction bases left unmatched: 13. This CDR3 is CASIRVVRQGGNTGELFF. CDR3 DNA: TGCGCCAGCATAAGGGTCGTCCGACAGGGGGGGAACACCGGGGAGCTGTTTTTT.

The chain has TRBV6-1 and TRBJ1-2; no reliable D call. Between the trimmed V and J ends, which lost 4 bases and 7 bases, there was a span of 28 bases. The CDR3 contains 18 residues. The germline gives CDR1 MNHNS, CDR2 SASEGT. CDR3 amino acids: CASSAGRPVTPTRSGYTF. The CDR3 DNA reads as TGTGCCAGCAGTGCCGGCCGACCGGTCACCCCGACACGAAGTGGCTACACCTTC.